This T cell receptor beta chain was obtained from a study of PD-L1 blockade in urothelial cancer. On the study more broadly: Blood yielded a median of around 150,000 T cells per sample.

Sequencing used immunoSEQ multiplex PCR; TCRdb keeps in-frame clones, though not all of them. This sample has over 40,000 clones, with roughly four fifths found just once. The length of the CDR3 is 15 residues. Germline V lookup: CDR1 PRHDT, CDR2 FYEKMQ (reference sequence). Of note for this clone: Antigen specificity is unknown. One junction end disagrees with the germline gene, perhaps due to a read error.

Findings and limits, study-wide: TCR clonality was measured in pretreatment peripheral blood. Clonality below the median predicted better survival.

This sample comprised PBMCs, obtained around atezolizumab (anti-PD-L1) treatment. This chain links TRBV13 with TRBJ1-4; 10 nucleotides match TRBD1. The TCR comes from a man aged 70-80 years with urothelial cancer. This CDR3 reads CASSYRQGANEKLFF. The CDR3, as DNA: TGTGCCAGCAGCTACAGACAGGGGGCTAACGAAAAACTGTTTTTT.